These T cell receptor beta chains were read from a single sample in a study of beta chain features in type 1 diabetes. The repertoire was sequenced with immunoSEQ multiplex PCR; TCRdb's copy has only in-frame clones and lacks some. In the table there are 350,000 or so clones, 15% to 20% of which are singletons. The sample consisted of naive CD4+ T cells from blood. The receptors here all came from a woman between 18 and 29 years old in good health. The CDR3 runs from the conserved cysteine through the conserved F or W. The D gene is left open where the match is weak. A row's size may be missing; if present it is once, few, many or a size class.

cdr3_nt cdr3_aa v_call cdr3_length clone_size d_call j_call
TGTGCCAGCAGCCCTCCATGGGGCGGGGAAGCCAAAAACATTCAGTACTTC CASSPPWGGEAKNIQYF TRBV13 17 - - TRBJ2-4
TGTGCCAGCAGTTTCCCGGGGAGCGAAGCTTTCTTT CASSFPGSEAFF TRBV28 12 few - TRBJ1-1
TGTGCCAGCAGCCTACTAGAAGTCCAGACCCAGTACTTC CASSLLEVQTQYF TRBV6-6 13 - - TRBJ2-5
TGTGCCAGCAGCGTATCGGGGTACTACAATGAGCAGTTCTTC CASSVSGYYNEQFF TRBV9 14 - - TRBJ2-1
TGCGCCAGCAGCTGGTTCTCCGTTGGACAGTTATACAATGAGCAGTTCTTC CASSWFSVGQLYNEQFF TRBV5-1 17 few - TRBJ2-1
TGTGCCTGGCTTCCCACAGGGTACTACAATGAGCAGTTCTTC CAWLPTGYYNEQFF TRBV30 14 - - TRBJ2-1
TGTGCCTGGAGTCAGGGGCTGGGGCAGCCCCAGCATTTT CAWSQGLGQPQHF TRBV30 13 - - TRBJ1-5
TGTGCCAGCAGCCCCCTATGGGACAGGGCCGGAGAGACCCAGTACTTC CASSPLWDRAGETQYF TRBV11-3 16 few TRBD1 TRBJ2-5
TGTGCCAGTAGTTCCCGGGACATCGGTGGCTACACCTTC CASSSRDIGGYTF TRBV19 13 - - TRBJ1-2
TGTGCCTGGAAATATCCGGTGGGCGTTGAGCAGTTCTTC CAWKYPVGVEQFF TRBV30 13 - - TRBJ2-1
TGTGCCTGGGGCACTAGCTACGAGCAGTACTTC CAWGTSYEQYF TRBV30 11 - - TRBJ2-7
TGTGCCACCGGGAGGGAACACTCTGGAAACACCATATATTTT CATGREHSGNTIYF TRBV2 14 few - TRBJ1-3
TGTGCCACCAGCAGAGCAGGCTACGAGCAGTACTTC CATSRAGYEQYF TRBV15 12 few - TRBJ2-7
TGCGCCAGCAGCTTGAGCGGAGAGACCCAGTACTTC CASSLSGETQYF TRBV5-1 12 few - TRBJ2-5
TGTGCCAGCAGCTTAGCGCTGGGCGGGAATCAGCCCCAGCATTTT CASSLALGGNQPQHF TRBV7-8 15 - - TRBJ1-5
TGTGCCTGGAGAGGGGGTCTCGGGACAGGGGTATCTCAGCCCCAGCATTTT CAWRGGLGTGVSQPQHF TRBV30 17 - TRBD1 TRBJ1-5
TGTGCCACCCTCATCCAGGGTCGCGGCTACACCTTC CATLIQGRGYTF TRBV6-5 12 - - TRBJ1-2
TGTGCCAGCAGACGGACAGGGGGGATTCAAGAGACCCAGTACTTC CASRRTGGIQETQYF TRBV7-2 15 - TRBD1 TRBJ2-5
TGTGCCTGGAGTGACACAGGGGTTTTGGACACTGAAGCTTTCTTT CAWSDTGVLDTEAFF TRBV30 15 - TRBD1 TRBJ1-1
TGTGCCAGCAGAGGGGGACTAGCGGGGGTTTGGTTGGAGACCCAGTACTTC CASRGGLAGVWLETQYF TRBV2 17 - TRBD2 TRBJ2-5
TGTGCCAGCAGCCAAGATTGGGACAGAGCAAACTATGGCTACACCTTC CASSQDWDRANYGYTF TRBV4-2 16 - TRBD1 TRBJ1-2